Included here is one T cell receptor beta chain sequence, with context. No antigen is known for it. Treatment denoted: randomized to nivolumab then ipilimumab (arm A) or the reverse (arm B). Patients had received no earlier DNA-damaging chemotherapy. Per the germline V gene, CDR1 is SGDLS and CDR2 is YYNGEE. This CDR3 contains 14 residues. Trimming removed 4 bases from V and 1 base from J; junction bases left unmatched: 5. The entry originates in a study of sequential checkpoint blockade in melanoma. Study as a whole: Arm A got nivolumab then ipilimumab; arm B the reverse, 1:1. Roughly 22 patients had tumor biopsies before treatment and at week 13. The study's findings and limits: Patients with week-13 increases in T-cell fraction and clonality benefited about 30 times more often.

Generated by immunoSEQ multiplex PCR, the TCRdb table keeps only in-frame clones and is missing some. The top ten clones hold roughly 16% of a sample with about 6,100 clones, roughly a fifth of them seen once. The chain joins TRBV9 to TRBJ2-7; 7 bases match TRBD2. The material was tumor tissue (inferred from file names), obtained from a patient given nivolumab and ipilimumab in sequence. The TCR was taken from a human donor with melanoma. CDR3 DNA: TGTGCCAGCAGCCGGTTGGGGGGGTCCTACGAGCAGTACTTC. This translates into CASSRLGGSYEQYF. Based on the CDR3 plus reference TRBV9 and TRBJ2-7, the full variable domain is DSGVTQTPKHLITATGQRVTLRCSPRSGDLSVYWYQQSLDQGLQFLIQYYNGEERAKGNILERFSAQQFPDLHSELNLSSLELGDSALYFCASSRLGGSYEQYFGPGTRLTVT.